Shown below are 17 T cell receptor beta chains from a single sample sequenced in a study of T cell repertoires in cytomegalovirus infection. Using its own MiXCR run on the reads, TCRdb lists one record per CDR3 protein. The sample has 150,000 to 200,000 distinct CDR3 sequences; 8.5% to 10% are singletons. The sample comprised PBMCs. Every receptor here comes from a human donor in good health (CMV status not recorded). Some clones in this sample may be carry-over from other donors' samples.

At least ten counts were recorded for this clonotype. The rearrangement links TRBV6-2 or TRBV6-3 to TRBJ2-2, with TRBD2 as a possible D gene (6 bases). This CDR3 contains 15 residues. The V end was cut by 6 bases, the J end by 0 bases, with 11 bases between. CDR1 and CDR2 from the germline V gene are MNHEY and SVGEGT. As DNA, the CDR3 is TGTGCCAGCAGACACAGGACTACGAACACCGGGGAGCTGTTTTTT. Protein product: CASRHRTTNTGELFF.

This chain connects TRBV15 to TRBJ1-2; TRBD1 might be the D (6 bases). V lost 5 bases and J lost 1, with 14 bases in between. The germline V gene encodes CDR1 LNHNV and CDR2 YYDKDF (reference sequence). CDR3 size: 15 residues. The CDR3, as DNA: TGTGCCACCAGCCTAGAGCCGGACAGTAACTATGGCTACACCTTC. It codes for CATSLEPDSNYGYTF.

This clonotype was seen more than once but under ten times. The chain links TRBV30 to TRBJ2-5; 7 positions agree with TRBD2. The germline V gene encodes CDR1 GTSNPN and CDR2 SVGIG (reference sequence). The length of the CDR3 is 14 residues. Unmatched junction bases numbered 3, after V lost 1 base and J lost 1 base. CDR3 in DNA: TGTGCCTGGAGTGAGGGAGGGGTCCAAGAGACCCAGTACTTC. Protein product: CAWSEGGVQETQYF.

This clonotype was detected ten times or more. The chain couples TRBV4-3 to TRBJ1-5; the D is unclear. With 4 bases removed from V and 0 bases from J, the gap between germline ends came to 10 bases. In germline, CDR1 is LGHNA, CDR2 YSLEER. The CDR3 is made up of 15 amino acids. This CDR3 is CASSLDGVSNQPQHF. CDR3 in DNA: TGCGCCAGCAGCCTGGACGGAGTTAGCAATCAGCCCCAGCATTTT.

The chain links TRBV28 to TRBJ1-1, with no clear D. Germline values: CDR1 MDHEN, CDR2 SYDVKM. The CDR3 extends over 11 amino acids. The ends were cut back, 4 bases at V and 7 bases at J, with 7 bases in the middle. For the CDR3, the DNA is TGTGCCAGCAGTTCCCAGGTTGAAGCTTTCTTT. Translated, it gives CASSSQVEAFF.

This clonotype was observed at least ten times. This chain links TRBV14 with TRBJ1-1; D gene ambiguous. This CDR3 contains 14 residues. Deletions cut 2 bases from V and 6 bases from J, with 13 bases between. The germline V gene encodes CDR1 SGHDN and CDR2 FVKESK. The CDR3 DNA sequence: TGTGCCAGCAGCCAATCACGGGCAGCCCCTGAAGCTTTCTTT. It yields the protein CASSQSRAAPEAFF.

This clonotype was observed at least ten times. The chain recombines TRBV7-2 with TRBJ2-7, with D uncertain. V was trimmed by 1 base and J by 3 bases, leaving 16 bases between them. There are 16 residues in the CDR3. CDR1 and CDR2 (germline): SGHTA, FQGNSA. The CDR3 reads CASSLDVNLKLYEQYF. CDR3 DNA: TGTGCCAGCAGCTTAGACGTAAACTTAAAGCTCTACGAGCAGTACTTC.

This clonotype was observed a few times. This chain links TRBV7-8 with TRBJ2-3, with D possibly called TRBD1 or TRBD2 (5 bases each). The length of the CDR3 is 12 residues. Trimming cost V 2 bases and J 9 bases, with 9 bases left between them. Germline lookup yields CDR1 SGHVS and CDR2 FQNEAQ. Written as DNA, the CDR3 is TGTGCCAGCAGCTTAAGCAGGGACACGCAGTATTTT. Amino acid sequence: CASSLSRDTQYF.

This sequence joins TRBV20-1 and TRBJ2-7; D unclear. CDR1 DFQATT and CDR2 SNEGSKA come from the germline V gene (reference sequence). This CDR3 contains 14 residues. Trimming pared 1 base from V and 3 bases from J, leaving 13 bases between. CDR3 loop: CSARGRPPNYEQYF. CDR3 in DNA: TGCAGTGCTAGAGGTCGGCCGCCTAACTACGAGCAGTACTTC.

This chain uses TRBV4-1 with TRBJ1-6; D perhaps matches TRBD1 (6 bases). The CDR3 is 14 amino acids. Trimming shortened V by 4 bases and J by 7 bases, and 11 bases separated the two germline ends. CDR1 MGHRA and CDR2 YSYEKL come from the germline V gene. The chain's CDR3 is CASSLGTGNSPLHF. The CDR3 nucleotides read TGCGCCAGCAGCCTGGGAACAGGGAATTCACCCCTCCACTTT.

This clonotype came up many times. This chain connects TRBV7-2 to TRBJ1-5, with a weak D call TRBD1 (6 bases). The CDR3 is 13 amino acids. With 3 bases removed from V and 9 bases from J, the gap between germline ends came to 12 bases. The germline V gene encodes CDR1 SGHTA and CDR2 FQGNSA. Written as DNA, the CDR3 is TGTGCCAGCAGCTTGGACAGTGTTTCGCCCCAGCATTTT. Its translation is CASSLDSVSPQHF.

This chain links TRBV20-1 with TRBJ2-1; tentative D call: TRBD1 (6 bases). The germline V gene has CDR1 DFQATT and CDR2 SNEGSKA (reference sequence). The length of the CDR3 is 16 residues. V gave up 2 bases and J gave up 2 bases, with 16 bases separating them. CDR3 in DNA: TGCAGTGCTAGACCCCCCAGGGGTGCAGCCTACAATGAGCAGTTCTTC. Protein sequence: CSARPPRGAAYNEQFF.

This clonotype was picked up a small number of times. The chain uses TRBV6-2 or TRBV6-3 and TRBJ2-6; D not resolved. The germline gives CDR1 MNHEY, CDR2 SVGEGT. This CDR3 contains 12 residues. V was pared by 6 bases and J by 4 bases, with 4 bases between. The CDR3 region has the DNA TGTGCCAGCAGGGACGGGGCCAACGTCCTGACTTTC. It specifies CASRDGANVLTF.

In this sample, this clonotype turned up a few times. A much larger clone lies a single base off, so this may be a read error. The CDR3 here is CASSQLAGGYNEQLF. Here the CDR3 DNA reads TGTGCCAGCAGCCAACTAGCGGGAGGGTACAATGAGCAGTTATTC. The chain has TRBV11-2 and TRBJ2-1; 13 bases fit TRBD2. The CDR3 runs to 15 residues. Germline assignment: CDR1 SGHAT and CDR2 FQNNGV.

Ten or more counts support this clonotype. The chain couples TRBV7-2 to TRBJ2-3; 7 nucleotides match TRBD1. The CDR3 has 15 amino acids. Per the germline V gene, CDR1 is SGHTA and CDR2 is FQGNSA. Trimming removed 5 bases from V and 2 bases from J; junction bases left unmatched: 7. CDR3 loop: CASSTGQQVTDTQYF. The CDR3 DNA follows: TGTGCCAGCAGCACGGGACAGCAGGTCACAGATACGCAGTATTTT.

In its sample, this clonotype was seen many times. The chain recombines TRBV28 with TRBJ1-4; maybe TRBD1 (6 bases). Trimming stripped 3 bases from V and 4 bases from J, with 24 bases between. This CDR3 has 19 residues. Germline CDR1 is MDHEN and CDR2 is SYDVKM. CDR3 sequence: CASSFGTSFGATINEKLFF. The CDR3 bases are TGTGCCAGCAGTTTTGGGACATCATTTGGGGCGACCATTAATGAAAAACTGTTTTTT.

This clonotype was seen a few times. The chain carries TRBV4-2 and TRBJ2-5, with TRBD2 identical over 8 bases. CDR1 and CDR2 from the germline V gene are LGHNA and YNFKEQ. J gave up 5 bases and V 0 bases, and 11 bases lay outside the gene matches. The CDR3 loop spans 17 amino acids. The DNA of the CDR3 is TGTGCCAGCAGCCAAGAGGGGCGACGGGGGGGCCTGGAGACCCAGTACTTC. Translation gives CASSQEGRRGGLETQYF.